A single sample gave rise to the 3 T cell receptor beta chains below, sequenced in a study of graft-versus-host responses after intestinal transplantation. Only in-frame clones appear in the TCRdb table, and some are missing; sequencing was by immunoSEQ multiplex PCR. This sample has about 120,000 clones; over 80% occur once, and the top ten carry roughly 0.11%. Antigens for these TCRs are unknown. The sample here was unstimulated CD4+ T cells sorted from spleen or lymph node cells, taken before intestinal transplant. The source of these receptors is a human donor who received an intestinal transplant.

The chain has TRBV19 and TRBJ1-2; unclear D gene. Germline V gene sequence: CDR1 LNHDA, CDR2 SQIVND (reference sequence). The CDR3 totals 16 residues. V was shortened by 2 bases and J by 1 base, with 14 bases between the two germline ends. The DNA of the CDR3 is TGTGCCAGTAGTATAATCGGGGAGCGGGATAACTATGGCTACACCTTC. Its protein product is CASSIIGERDNYGYTF.

The chain carries TRBV29-1 and TRBJ1-4, with D uncertain. The germline V and J ends were trimmed by 4 bases and 0 bases, with 9 bases remaining between them. CDR1 SQVTM and CDR2 ANQGSEA come from the germline V gene. The CDR3 contains 14 residues. The CDR3: CSVADRTTNEKLFF. In DNA form, the CDR3 reads TGCAGCGTTGCCGATAGAACAACTAATGAAAAACTGTTTTTT.

The rearrangement links TRBV5-1 to TRBJ1-4; D perhaps matches TRBD1 (6 bases). Trimming pared 4 bases from V and 5 bases from J, leaving 9 bases between. Germline CDR1 reads SGHRS; CDR2 reads YFSETQ. This CDR3 region has 13 residues. The CDR3 sequence is CASSPDRNEKLFF. CDR3 bases: TGCGCCAGCAGCCCGGACAGAAATGAAAAACTGTTTTTT.